A selection of T cell receptor beta chains follows, all from one sample in a study of early T cells in non-severe SARS-CoV-2 infection. TCRdb ran MiXCR on the 5' RACE reads and lists one entry per CDR3 protein. The sample contains some 81,000 distinct CDR3 sequences, about 16% of which appear only once. The sample consisted of whole blood. Every receptor here comes from an adult who was a healthcare worker with PCR-confirmed SARS-CoV-2 infection or an uninfected control (not recorded which). Both conserved end residues are part of each CDR3. A D gene is named only where the DNA matches it firmly. Rows give clone size only sometimes, using once, few, many, or a class for an expanded clone.

V	J	D	size	DNA	CDR3
TRBV27	TRBJ1-1	NA	NA	TGTGCCAGCAGTTACCGGGGAGGGAACACTGAAGCTTTCTTT	CASSYRGGNTEAFF
TRBV29-1	TRBJ2-7	TRBD2	NA	TGCAGCGTTATGGGCGCGGGAGGTGGCTACGAGCAGTACTTC	CSVMGAGGGYEQYF
TRBV12-3/TRBV12-4	TRBJ1-2	TRBD1	NA	TGTGCCAGCAGTTGGACAGGGGATGGCTACACCTTC	CASSWTGDGYTF
TRBV30	TRBJ2-7	NA	few	TGTGCCTGGGGACAGACCTACGAGCAGTACTTC	CAWGQTYEQYF
TRBV25-1	TRBJ1-2	TRBD1	NA	TGTGCCAGCAGACTACCGGGACAGGGAGGGTACACCTTC	CASRLPGQGGYTF
TRBV11-2	TRBJ2-5	TRBD2	NA	TGTGCCAGCAGCTCGAGCGGGGGTTTGGAGACCCAGTACTTC	CASSSSGGLETQYF
TRBV6-1	TRBJ1-2	NA	few	TGTGCCAGCAGTGTAGGGGCAGGGGATGTTGGCTACACCTTC	CASSVGAGDVGYTF
TRBV7-6	TRBJ2-1	NA	NA	TGTGCCAGCAGCTTAGACAATGAGCAGTTCTTC	CASSLDNEQFF
TRBV11-2	TRBJ1-3	NA	NA	TGTGCCAGCAGCTTAGATCGGGGGCCAACCATATATTTT	CASSLDRGPTIYF
TRBV7-9	TRBJ2-4	TRBD1	many	TGTGCCAGCAGCTTACCGCCGACAGGGGCCAAAAACATTCAGTACTTC	CASSLPPTGAKNIQYF
TRBV27	TRBJ2-7	TRBD2	NA	TGTGCCAGCAGTTCGGGGGGGGCCCGCGAGCAGTACTTC	CASSSGGAREQYF
TRBV2	TRBJ1-1	NA	NA	TGTGCCAGTAGACTGAACACTGAAGCTTTCTTT	CASRLNTEAFF
TRBV28	TRBJ2-1	TRBD1	NA	TGTGCCAGCAGTTCGTCCGGGACAGGGGGCATCCGGAATGAGCAGTTCTTC	CASSSSGTGGIRNEQFF
TRBV28	TRBJ2-1	NA	NA	TGTGCCAGCAGTCCAACCCTCTGGGGGAACAATGAGCAGTTCTTC	CASSPTLWGNNEQFF
TRBV20-1	TRBJ2-5	NA	NA	TGCAGTGCTAGGATGCTGGAGACCCAGTACTTC	CSARMLETQYF
TRBV12-3/TRBV12-4	TRBJ1-3	NA	NA	TGTGCCAGCACGGGACAACTCTCTGGAAACACCATATATTTT	CASTGQLSGNTIYF
TRBV6-6	TRBJ2-3	NA	NA	TGTGCCACCGTTACATTGTCCGAAGGGAGAGGTACGCAGTATTTT	CATVTLSEGRGTQYF
TRBV5-1	TRBJ2-7	NA	few	TGCGCCAGCAGCTTGGCAGGGTCCTACGAGCAGTACTTC	CASSLAGSYEQYF
TRBV12-3/TRBV12-4	TRBJ2-7	TRBD1	NA	TGTGCCAGCAGTAAACGGGACAGGGGCTACGAGCAGTACTTC	CASSKRDRGYEQYF
TRBV27	TRBJ2-7	NA	NA	TGTGCCAGCAGTTTAGTGCCGGGGTTATCCTACGAGCAGTACTTC	CASSLVPGLSYEQYF
TRBV5-1	TRBJ2-3	NA	NA	TGCGCCAGCAGCTTGGGGGGAACCCGCACAGATACGCAGTATTTT	CASSLGGTRTDTQYF
TRBV5-1	TRBJ1-1	TRBD1	few	TGCGCCAGCAGGCGGGGCAGGGGGGACTGGAGCACTGAAGCTTTCTTT	CASRRGRGDWSTEAFF
TRBV5-4	TRBJ2-2	NA	NA	TGTGCCAGCAGGTCGGAGGGATACACCGGGGAGCTGTTTTTT	CASRSEGYTGELFF
TRBV2	TRBJ2-7	TRBD1	once	TGTGCCGGAGGACAGGGGGCGAGTGAGCAGTACTTC	CAGGQGASEQYF
TRBV12-3/TRBV12-4	TRBJ1-1	NA	NA	TGTGCCAGCAGTGTCACCGGGACGGTGAACACTGAAGCTTTCTTT	CASSVTGTVNTEAFF
TRBV27	TRBJ1-2	NA	few	TGTGCCAGCAGTTCCGACAGATTTAACTATGGCTACACCTTC	CASSSDRFNYGYTF
TRBV5-4	TRBJ2-7	NA	NA	TGTGCCAGCAGATACAGGGATGGACCCTACGAGCAGTACTTC	CASRYRDGPYEQYF
TRBV29-1	TRBJ1-2	NA	few	TGCAGCGTTCGGGGGGCGAGTGGCTACACCTTC	CSVRGASGYTF